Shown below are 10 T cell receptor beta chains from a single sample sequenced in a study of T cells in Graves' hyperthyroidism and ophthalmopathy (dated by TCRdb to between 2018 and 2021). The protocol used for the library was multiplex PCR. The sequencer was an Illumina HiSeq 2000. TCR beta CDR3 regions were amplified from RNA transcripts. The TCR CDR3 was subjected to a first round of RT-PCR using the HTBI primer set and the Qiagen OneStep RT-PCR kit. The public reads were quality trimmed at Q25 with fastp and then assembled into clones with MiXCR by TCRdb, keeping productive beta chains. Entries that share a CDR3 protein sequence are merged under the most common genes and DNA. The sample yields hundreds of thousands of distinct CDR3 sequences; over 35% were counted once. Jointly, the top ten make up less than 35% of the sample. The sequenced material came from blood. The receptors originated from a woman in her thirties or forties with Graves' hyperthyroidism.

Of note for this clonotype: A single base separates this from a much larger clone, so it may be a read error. CDR3 sequence (DNA): TGTGCCAGCAGCTTGTCAACTTATAGCAATCAGACCCAGCATTTT. Its protein product is CASSLSTYSNQTQHF. The chain recombines TRBV2 with TRBJ1-5; D not resolved. The germline CDR1 and CDR2 sequences are SNHLY and FYNNEI. This CDR3 region has 15 residues.

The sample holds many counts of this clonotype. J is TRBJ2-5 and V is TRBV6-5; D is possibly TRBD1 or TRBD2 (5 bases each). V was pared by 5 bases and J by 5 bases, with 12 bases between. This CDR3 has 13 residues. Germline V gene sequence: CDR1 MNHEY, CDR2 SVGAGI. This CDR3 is CASSRDDWETQYF. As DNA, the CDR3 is TGTGCCAGCAGTCGGGACGACTGGGAGACCCAGTACTTC.

Here the CDR3 reads CASSLLPNRGPGSYEQYF. In nucleotides, the CDR3 is TGTGCCAGCAGCCTGCTACCTAACAGGGGCCCCGGTTCCTACGAGCAGTACTTC. The chain couples TRBV6-1 to TRBJ2-7, with 7 bases matching TRBD1. Losses at the gene ends were 6 bases for V and 1 base for J; bases not matched to a gene: 18. The germline gives CDR1 MNHNS, CDR2 SASEGT. The CDR3 length is 18 residues.

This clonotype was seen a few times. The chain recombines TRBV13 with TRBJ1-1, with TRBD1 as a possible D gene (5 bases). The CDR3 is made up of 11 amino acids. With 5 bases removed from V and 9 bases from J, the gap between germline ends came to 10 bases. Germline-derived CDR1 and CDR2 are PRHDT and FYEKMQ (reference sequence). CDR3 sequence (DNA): TGTGCCAGCAGCCCGGGACGGAAAGCTTTCTTT. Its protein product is CASSPGRKAFF.

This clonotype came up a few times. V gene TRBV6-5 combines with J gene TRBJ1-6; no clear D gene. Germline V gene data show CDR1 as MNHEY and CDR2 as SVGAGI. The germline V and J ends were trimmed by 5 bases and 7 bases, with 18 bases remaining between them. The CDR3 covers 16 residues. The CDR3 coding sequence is TGTGCCAGCAGTCCCCGACCCTCCGGCGGGAATTCACCCCTCCACTTT. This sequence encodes CASSPRPSGGNSPLHF.

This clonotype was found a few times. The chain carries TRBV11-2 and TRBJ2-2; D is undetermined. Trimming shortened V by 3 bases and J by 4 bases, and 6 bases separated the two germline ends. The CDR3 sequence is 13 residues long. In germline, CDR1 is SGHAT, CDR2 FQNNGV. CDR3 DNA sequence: TGTGCCAGCAGCTTGGAGTTCACCGGGGAGCTGTTTTTT. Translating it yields CASSLEFTGELFF.

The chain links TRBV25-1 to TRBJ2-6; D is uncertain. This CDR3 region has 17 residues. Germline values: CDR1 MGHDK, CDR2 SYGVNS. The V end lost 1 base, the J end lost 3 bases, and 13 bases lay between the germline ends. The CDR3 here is CASSELVLRLGANVLTF. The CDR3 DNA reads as TGTGCCAGCAGTGAATTAGTTTTAAGGCTTGGGGCCAACGTCCTGACTTTC.

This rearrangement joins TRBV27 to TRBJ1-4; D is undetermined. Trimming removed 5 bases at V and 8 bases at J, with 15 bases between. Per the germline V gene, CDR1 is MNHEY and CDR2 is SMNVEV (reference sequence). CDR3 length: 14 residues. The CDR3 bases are TGTGCCAGCAGTGGGGTTGGGGTGAGGGAAAAACTGTTTTTT. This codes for CASSGVGVREKLFF.

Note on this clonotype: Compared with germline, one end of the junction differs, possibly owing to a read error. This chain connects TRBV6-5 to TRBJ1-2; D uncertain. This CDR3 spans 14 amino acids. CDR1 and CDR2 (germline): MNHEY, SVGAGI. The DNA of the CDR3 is TGTGCCATCAGTTACCGAGAAAGCGACATCTCCTACACCTTC. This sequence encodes CAISYRESDISYTF.

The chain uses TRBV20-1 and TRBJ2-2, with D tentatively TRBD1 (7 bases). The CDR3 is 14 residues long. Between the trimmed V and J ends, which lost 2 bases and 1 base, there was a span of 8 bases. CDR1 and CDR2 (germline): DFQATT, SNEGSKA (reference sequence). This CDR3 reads CSARQGGNTGELFF. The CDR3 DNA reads TGCAGTGCTAGACAGGGGGGGAACACCGGGGAGCTGTTTTTT.